The clone carrying this T cell receptor (beta chain) appeared a single time. Trimming removed 5 bases at V and 4 bases at J, with 12 bases between. CDR1 and CDR2 from the germline V gene are SNHLY and FYNNEI. The CDR3 runs 14 residues. The data were taken from a study of OX40 agonist ivuxolimab in advanced cancers. Study in general: Ivuxolimab, which patients received intravenously every 2 weeks, was dosed at 0.01 to 10 mg/kg. Approximately 41% of patients had received prior checkpoint inhibitor therapy. Among those enrolled, mean age was 60 years (range roughly 23 to 79) and about 79% were male.

Assay used: immunoSEQ multiplex PCR; TCRdb lists only in-frame clones, some missing. The table includes tens of thousands of clones, about 85% detected once. Autoimmune disease history or systemic immunosuppression disqualified patients. The sequencing used CD4+ or CD8+ T cells sorted from blood, collected in a trial of the OX40 agonist ivuxolimab. This TCR derives from an adult with an advanced solid tumor such as melanoma, head and neck, liver or kidney cancer. The chain is built from TRBV2 and TRBJ2-1; D possibly matches TRBD1 or TRBD2 (6 bases each). As DNA, the CDR3 is TGTGCCAGCAGTCCGCCGGGGGCATACAATGAGCAGTTCTTC. It translates to CASSPPGAYNEQFF.